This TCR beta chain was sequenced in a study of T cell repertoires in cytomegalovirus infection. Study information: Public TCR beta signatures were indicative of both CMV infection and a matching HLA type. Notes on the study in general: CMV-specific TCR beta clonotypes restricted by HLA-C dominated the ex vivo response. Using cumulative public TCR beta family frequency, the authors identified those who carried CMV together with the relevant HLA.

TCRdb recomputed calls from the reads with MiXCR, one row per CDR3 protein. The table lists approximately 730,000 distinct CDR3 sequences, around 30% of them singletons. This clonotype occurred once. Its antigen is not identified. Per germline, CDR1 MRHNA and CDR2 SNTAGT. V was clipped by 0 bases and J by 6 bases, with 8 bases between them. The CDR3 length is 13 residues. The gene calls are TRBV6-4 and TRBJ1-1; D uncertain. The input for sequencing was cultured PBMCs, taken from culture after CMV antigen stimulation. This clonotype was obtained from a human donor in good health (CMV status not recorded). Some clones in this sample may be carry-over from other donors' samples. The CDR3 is CASSDSRGAEAFF. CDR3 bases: TGTGCCAGCAGTGACTCGAGAGGCGCTGAAGCTTTCTTT.